This is a list of T cell receptor beta chains from one sample in a study of blood T cell repertoires in COVID-19. TCRdb's table, derived via immunoSEQ multiplex PCR, lists solely in-frame clones and lacks some. This table has about 200,000 clones, approximately 80% appearing once. Sequenced input: peripheral blood. All receptors come from a man aged 35-49 years with acute or convalescent COVID-19. CDR3s include the opening cysteine and the closing phenylalanine or tryptophan. The D gene is left open where the match is weak. Clone sizes are given selectively: once, few, many, or a class where the clone is expanded.

j_call	d_call	cdr3_length	v_call	clone_size	cdr3_nt	cdr3_aa
TRBJ1-1	TRBD1	15	TRBV9	-	TGTGCCAGCACCAGGACAGGGTGGGGGAGCACTGAAGCTTTCTTT	CASTRTGWGSTEAFF
TRBJ1-6	-	13	TRBV30	-	TGTGCCTGGAGTGTCCACACTAATTCACCCCTCCACTTT	CAWSVHTNSPLHF
TRBJ2-1	TRBD2	19	TRBV7-3	-	TGTGCCAGCAGCTTCGACACCCCGATACTAGCGGGAGTGGACAATGAGCAGTTCTTC	CASSFDTPILAGVDNEQFF
TRBJ2-3	TRBD2	17	TRBV27	-	TGTGCCAGCAGTCTCGGTGAGAGCGGGAGCCGCACAGATACGCAGTATTTT	CASSLGESGSRTDTQYF
TRBJ2-7	-	14	TRBV30	-	TGTGCCTGGAGCCCCTCCTGGGCTGGCAACGAGCAGTACTTC	CAWSPSWAGNEQYF
TRBJ2-1	-	13	TRBV12-3/TRBV12-4	few	TGTGCCAGCACCACAGGGCCCTACAATGAGCAGTTCTTC	CASTTGPYNEQFF
TRBJ2-1	-	15	TRBV7-3	-	TGTGCCAGCAGCTTAAATAGCGGAACCTACAATGAGCAGTTCTTC	CASSLNSGTYNEQFF
TRBJ1-1	TRBD1	16	TRBV6-5	-	TGTGCCAGCAGTTCGGGACAGAATTACATGAACACTGAAGCTTTCTTT	CASSSGQNYMNTEAFF
TRBJ1-6	-	13	TRBV11-3	-	TGTGCCAGCAGCCGAGACAGGCTGGCACCCCTCCACTTT	CASSRDRLAPLHF
TRBJ2-7	TRBD2	13	TRBV6-5	-	TGTGCCAGCAGAGAGTTAGCGGGAGCGGGGCAGTACTTC	CASRELAGAGQYF
TRBJ1-1	-	13	TRBV12-3/TRBV12-4	-	TGTGCCAGCGGCGGCAGTTCGAACACTGAAGCTTTCTTT	CASGGSSNTEAFF
TRBJ2-1	-	14	TRBV18	-	TGTGCCAGCTCATTCGGACTCGACGACAATGAGCAGTTCTTC	CASSFGLDDNEQFF
TRBJ2-6	-	15	TRBV3-1/TRBV3-2	-	TGTGCCAGCAGCCAACCGTATTCTGGGGCCAACGTCCTGACTTTC	CASSQPYSGANVLTF
TRBJ2-3	TRBD1	15	TRBV4-1	-	TGCGCCAGCAGCCAAGAAGAGGACAGGTCAGATACGCAGTATTTT	CASSQEEDRSDTQYF
TRBJ2-1	TRBD2	15	TRBV5-1	-	TGCGCCAGCATCCCGGGGGGAAGCTCCTACAATGAGCAGTTCTTC	CASIPGGSSYNEQFF
TRBJ2-2	-	15	TRBV5-1	once	TGCGCCAGCAGCTTGGTCGGACAGCCGACCGGGGAGCTGTTTTTT	CASSLVGQPTGELFF
TRBJ1-6	-	16	TRBV9	-	TGTGCCAGCAGCGGACAGGCAAGCTCCTATAATTCACCCCTCCACTTT	CASSGQASSYNSPLHF
TRBJ2-1	-	17	TRBV7-6	-	TGTGCCAGCAGCCATATAACCGGGAGCCTCTCCTACAATGAGCAGTTCTTC	CASSHITGSLSYNEQFF
TRBJ1-6	TRBD1	14	TRBV7-8	-	TGTGCCAGCAGCCGGGACAGGGGGTCTTCACCCCTCCACTTT	CASSRDRGSSPLHF
TRBJ2-1	-	13	TRBV12-3/TRBV12-4	few	TGTGCCAGCAGTTTAAGGGACTTCAATGAGCAGTTCTTC	CASSLRDFNEQFF
TRBJ2-5	-	10	TRBV30	-	TGTGCCTGGGGTAGAGAGACCCAGTACTTC	CAWGRETQYF
TRBJ1-2	-	14	TRBV27	-	TGTGCCAGCAGTTTATCTCGGGGTAGCTATGGCTACACCTTC	CASSLSRGSYGYTF
TRBJ2-3	TRBD2	16	TRBV7-3	-	TGTGCCAGCAGCCTTCATACTAGCGGGGTCACAGATACGCAGTATTTT	CASSLHTSGVTDTQYF
TRBJ2-1	TRBD1	20	TRBV11-3	-	TGTGCCAGCAGCGTAGAGGGAGGTCTTTGGACAGGGTTTTCCTACAATGAGCAGTTCTTC	CASSVEGGLWTGFSYNEQFF
TRBJ1-3	TRBD1	18	TRBV28	-	TGTGCCAGCAGTTTATTCATAACAGGGGGCGCTCAGGGAAACACCATATATTTT	CASSLFITGGAQGNTIYF
TRBJ1-1	-	17	TRBV3-1/TRBV3-2	few	TGTGCCAGCACTCCCTTTGGGAGGGAATCGATGAACACTGAAGCTTTCTTT	CASTPFGRESMNTEAFF
TRBJ1-3	-	14	TRBV5-4	-	TGTGCCAGCAGCTTGGCCGGGACTGGAAACACCATATATTTT	CASSLAGTGNTIYF
TRBJ1-6	-	13	TRBV7-9	-	TGTGCCAGCAGTATTCGGACCGGCGGGACCCTCCACTTT	CASSIRTGGTLHF
TRBJ2-6	-	17	TRBV30	-	TGTGCCTGGAGCCTAACAGGGTCCAGCTCTGGGGCCAACGTCCTGACTTTC	CAWSLTGSSSGANVLTF
TRBJ2-7	TRBD2	14	TRBV14	-	TGTGCCAGCAGCCAGGGGACTAGCGTAGCCGAGCAGTACTTC	CASSQGTSVAEQYF
TRBJ1-5	-	15	TRBV5-1	once	TGCGCCAGCAGCTTGGACGGGGGGGAGAATCAGCCCCAGCATTTT	CASSLDGGENQPQHF
TRBJ2-7	-	12	TRBV3-1/TRBV3-2	-	TGTGCCAGCAGCCAAGTGTCTACCGAGCAGTACTTC	CASSQVSTEQYF
TRBJ1-5	-	15	TRBV18	-	TGTGCCAGCTCACCACAGGGGAATAGCAATCAGCCCCAGCATTTT	CASSPQGNSNQPQHF
TRBJ2-3	TRBD2	14	TRBV19	-	TGTGCCAGCAGGCTAGCGGGAGGGCTAGATACGCAGTATTTT	CASRLAGGLDTQYF
TRBJ2-2	-	17	TRBV7-9	-	TGTGCCAGCAGCTATAGCCGGGACATGATGAACACCGGGGAGCTGTTTTTT	CASSYSRDMMNTGELFF
TRBJ2-2	TRBD1	14	TRBV18	-	TGTGCCAGCTCATCGGATTTGACAGGGAGGGAGCTGTTTTTT	CASSSDLTGRELFF